The 4 T cell receptor beta chains below were found in one sample sequenced in a study of memory CD4+ T cells and cytomegalovirus serostatus. The data were produced by immunoSEQ multiplex PCR, yet TCRdb's version contains in-frame clones alone and is incomplete. The sample yields some 54,000 clones, around four fifths seen once. The sort gate was single viable CD3+CD4+CD8-CD45RO+ cells for memory CD4+ T cells. Sequenced material: memory CD4+ T cells from blood. Every receptor here comes from an adult in good health and CMV-seropositive.

The V call is TRBV5-1, the J call TRBJ2-7, with 14 bases identical to TRBD2. CDR3 length equals 14 residues. CDR1 is SGHRS and CDR2 is YFSETQ in the germline V gene. J lost 9 bases, V lost 4 bases, and 6 bases had no gene match. As DNA, the CDR3 is TGCGCCAGCAGCACAGGGACTAGCGGGAGTTGGCAGTACTTC. It codes for CASSTGTSGSWQYF.

CDR3 nucleotides: TGTGCCAGCAGTCAGGTCAGGGTAGGCACGGAGACCCAGTACTTC. Translating gives CASSQVRVGTETQYF. V is TRBV28 and J is TRBJ2-5, with D maybe TRBD1 (5 bases). The germline CDR1 and CDR2 sequences are MDHEN and SYDVKM. V was clipped by 5 bases and J by 5 bases, with 18 bases between them. The CDR3 totals 15 residues.

This chain uses TRBV28 with TRBJ2-5, with a weak D call TRBD2 (6 bases). The CDR3 spans 15 residues. Germline assignment: CDR1 MDHEN and CDR2 SYDVKM. V shed 6 bases and J shed 5 bases, with 19 bases lying between them. The CDR3 region has the DNA TGTGCCAGCAGGGGAGGCTTCTTAGGGGTGGAGACCCAGTACTTC. Translated: CASRGGFLGVETQYF.

The V gene is TRBV6-1, the J gene TRBJ2-1; D unresolved. Germline V gives CDR1 MNHNS, CDR2 SASEGT. This CDR3 has 15 residues. The V end lost 7 bases, the J end lost 6 bases, and 19 bases lay between the germline ends. CDR3 in DNA: TGTGCCAGCACCCCGGCCCCGGCACTCGGCAATGAGCAGTTCTTC. Translating it yields CASTPAPALGNEQFF.